Each of the 13 T cell receptor beta chains below was sequenced from the same sample in a study of blood T cell repertoires in COVID-19. TCRdb's table, derived via immunoSEQ multiplex PCR, lists solely in-frame clones and lacks some. The repertoire holds around 190,000 clones, with about 88% as singletons. The sequenced sample was peripheral blood. The source is a man in his late teens or twenties who had recovered from COVID-19.

The chain recombines TRBV5-5 with TRBJ2-5, with 8 bases that match TRBD1. Germline V CDR1 and CDR2: SGHKS, YYEKEE (reference sequence). After removal of 4 bases from V and 1 base from J, the junction contained 6 bases not matched to a gene. This CDR3 is built from 15 residues. The CDR3 DNA is TGTGCCAGCAGCACCGGGACAGGACCCCAAGAGACCCAGTACTTC. As protein: CASSTGTGPQETQYF.

The chain couples TRBV28 to TRBJ2-6; 8 positions match TRBD1. V was clipped by 5 bases and J by 3 bases; unmatched bases: 9. The length of the CDR3 is 17 residues. Germline CDR1 and CDR2: MDHEN and SYDVKM. CDR3 sequence reads: CASSPDRGWVGANVLTF. CDR3 nucleotides: TGTGCCAGCAGTCCCGACAGGGGATGGGTTGGGGCCAACGTCCTGACTTTC. The variable domain in full, with the rest retrieved from reference TRBV28 and TRBJ2-6, is DVKVTQSSRYLVKRTGEKVFLECVQDMDHENMFWYRQDPGLGLRLIYFSYDVKMKEKGDIPEGYSVSREKKERFSLILESASTNQTSMYLCASSPDRGWVGANVLTFGAGSRLTVL.

In this sample, this clone turned up once. The chain has TRBV11-2 and TRBJ1-1; maybe TRBD1 (5 bases). The V and J ends lost 5 bases and 1 base respectively, with 11 bases between them. The germline CDR1 and CDR2 sequences are SGHAT and FQNNGV. There are 14 residues in the CDR3. Here the CDR3 reads CASSLRGGNTEAFF. The CDR3 coding sequence is TGTGCCAGCAGCCTTCGGGGGGGGAACACTGAAGCTTTCTTT.

The chain uses TRBV5-1 and TRBJ2-7; 12 bases are shared with TRBD2. Germline lookup yields CDR1 SGHRS and CDR2 YFSETQ. This CDR3 spans 15 amino acids. Trimming cost V 4 bases and J 6 bases; bases outside gene matches: 8. CDR3 sequence: CASSALAGGGSEQYF. The CDR3 nucleotides are TGCGCCAGCAGCGCGCTAGCGGGAGGGGGGAGCGAGCAGTACTTC.

J is TRBJ1-6 and V is TRBV29-1, with 9 positions matching TRBD1. Germline lookup yields CDR1 SQVTM and CDR2 ANQGSEA. The CDR3 consists of 14 residues. Losses at the gene ends were 6 bases for V and 6 bases for J; bases not matched to a gene: 6. CDR3 bases: TGCAGCGTGGGGACAGGGCAGAGTAATTCACCCCTCCACTTT. Amino acid sequence: CSVGTGQSNSPLHF.

This sequence joins TRBV27 and TRBJ2-7; possible D gene TRBD1, 6 bases. The ends were cut back, 6 bases at V and 2 bases at J, with 17 bases in the middle. Germline CDR1 MNHEY, CDR2 SMNVEV (reference sequence). The CDR3 sequence is 15 residues long. CDR3 amino acids: CASSYRVGPTYEQYF. DNA for the CDR3: TGTGCCAGCAGCTACAGGGTAGGACCTACCTACGAGCAGTACTTC.

The V call is TRBV2, the J call TRBJ1-4; tentative D call: TRBD1 (5 bases). Germline assignment: CDR1 SNHLY and CDR2 FYNNEI. The CDR3 has 12 amino acids. Trimming took 6 bases from V and 8 from J, leaving 10 bases between them. In DNA, the CDR3 is TGTGCCAGCAGCGGGGGAAGGGAAAAACTGTTTTTT. Translating it yields CASSGGREKLFF.

The V gene is TRBV2, the J gene TRBJ2-3; 7 positions match TRBD2. The germline V gene encodes CDR1 SNHLY and CDR2 FYNNEI. The V gene end was trimmed by 3 bases and the J gene end by 9 bases; junction bases not matched to a gene: 3. The CDR3 spans 12 residues. The CDR3 DNA sequence: TGTGCCAGCAGTGAGGGGGGAGGGACGCAGTATTTT. It is translated as CASSEGGGTQYF.

V usage is TRBV4-1 and J usage is TRBJ2-3; TRBD2 matches 8 bases. The CDR3 totals 17 residues. Germline CDR1 reads MGHRA; CDR2 reads YSYEKL. V trimming: 1 base; J trimming: 2 bases; junction bases outside the gene matches: 8. CDR3 region: CASSQAGLARVTDTQYF. Here the CDR3 DNA reads TGCGCCAGCAGCCAAGCCGGACTAGCAAGGGTCACAGATACGCAGTATTTT.

For the CDR3, the DNA is TGTGCCAGCAGCCAGGCACAGGGAGTAGCTTTCTTT. Residues: CASSQAQGVAFF. This chain connects TRBV7-6 to TRBJ1-1, with TRBD1 as a possible D gene (6 bases). CDR1 SGHVS and CDR2 FNYEAQ come from the germline V gene. The CDR3 consists of 12 residues. Trimming took 5 bases from V and 10 from J, leaving 14 bases between them.

The chain links TRBV28 to TRBJ1-2, with D hard to call. The CDR3 has 14 residues. Germline-derived CDR1 and CDR2 are MDHEN and SYDVKM. Trimming left V 2 bases short and J 4 bases short, with 11 bases between. This CDR3 is CASSLGGGSYGYTF. The CDR3 DNA reads TGTGCCAGCAGTTTAGGTGGCGGATCCTATGGCTACACCTTC.

The V gene is TRBV3-1 (or the pseudogene TRBV3-2), the J gene TRBJ1-2; 7 nucleotides line up with TRBD1. V gave up 3 bases and J gave up 7 bases; unmatched junction bases: 2. The CDR3 is made up of 12 amino acids. The germline CDR1 and CDR2 sequences are LGHDT and YNNKEL (reference sequence). The CDR3 protein is CASSQGTVGYTF. The CDR3 coding sequence is TGTGCCAGCAGCCAGGGGACAGTTGGCTACACCTTC.

This clone was observed a handful of times. The chain couples TRBV5-8 to TRBJ2-5; 13 nucleotides agree with TRBD2. The germline V gene encodes CDR1 SGHTS and CDR2 YDEGEE. V shed 3 bases and J 5 bases; nucleotides not matched to a gene: 4. The CDR3 length is 15 residues. This chain's CDR3 is CASSSGLAGVETQYF. For the CDR3, the DNA is TGTGCCAGCAGCTCCGGACTAGCGGGAGTCGAGACCCAGTACTTC.